This T cell receptor beta chain came from a study of blood T cell repertoires in COVID-19. Overall study: Acute and convalescent COVID-19 specimens originated in the United States, Italy and Spain. PBMCs, B-cell-depleted T cells, or T cells were the source of the cDNA or gDNA that made up the material.

Original handling: By means of reference gene primer amplification, nucleated cell counts were estimated. Here immunoSEQ multiplex PCR was the method, and the copy in TCRdb shows in-frame clones only, minus some. V and J calls plus clone size are reproduced from that table; the DNA served to infer D and trimming. This table has 250,000 to 300,000 clones, 83% appearing once. Sequencing used peripheral blood. This clonotype was sampled from a man aged 60-69 years who had recovered from COVID-19.

CDR3 DNA: TGTGCCAGCAGTGATTGGGTAACGGGGTCCTACGAGCAGTACTTC. Protein sequence: CASSDWVTGSYEQYF. The V and J genes are TRBV2 and TRBJ2-7, with TRBD2 as a possible D gene (5 bases). Germline V gives CDR1 SNHLY, CDR2 FYNNEI. V lost 3 bases to trimming and J lost 1 base, with 13 bases between them. CDR3 length equals 15 residues.